Shown below are 21 T cell receptor beta chains from a single sample sequenced in a study of shared clonotypes between healthy human individuals. Clones were sequenced by immunoSEQ multiplex PCR, and TCRdb holds only the in-frame ones, with some missing. The sample gives 1.6 million or so clones, about 96% of which show up once; 1.2% is in the top ten. The sequencing sample was made of naive CD4+ T cells sorted from blood. Sample subset: CD45RA+ positively selected. Receptor source: a young man in good health.

The chain is built from TRBV5-4 and TRBJ2-1, with D possibly being TRBD2 (6 bases). The germline V and J ends were trimmed by 3 bases and 9 bases, with 19 bases remaining between them. The CDR3 runs 15 residues. Germline V CDR1 and CDR2: SGHNT, YYREEE (reference sequence). The CDR3 nucleotides are TGTGCCAGCAGCTGGACTGGCGGGACGAGGGGTGAGCAGTTCTTC. It codes for CASSWTGGTRGEQFF.

V and J are TRBV11-3 and TRBJ1-1; TRBD1 might be the D (6 bases). Germline V gene sequence: CDR1 SGHNT, CDR2 YENEEA. Trimming removed 6 bases from V and 5 bases from J, with 13 bases in between. CDR3 length equals 13 residues. CDR3 nucleotides: TGTGCCAGCAGTGAACAGGGTAGGACTGAAGCTTTCTTT. This sequence encodes CASSEQGRTEAFF.

The V and J genes are TRBV5-6 and TRBJ2-7; D may be TRBD1 (6 bases). Trimming stripped 1 base from V and 5 bases from J, with 10 bases between. The germline gives CDR1 SGHDT, CDR2 YYEEEE. The CDR3 has 13 amino acids. CDR3 residues: CASSLTGPHEQYF. The CDR3 nucleotides are TGTGCCAGCAGCTTGACAGGGCCCCACGAGCAGTACTTC.

The chain uses TRBV7-7 and TRBJ2-7; either TRBD1 or TRBD2 may fit D (5 bases each). The CDR3 totals 12 residues. The germline gives CDR1 SSHAT, CDR2 FNYEAQ (reference sequence). The CDR3 loop reads CADSGLPYEQYF. The CDR3 coding sequence is TGTGCTGATTCGGGGCTACCCTACGAGCAGTACTTC.

The rearrangement joins TRBV19 to TRBJ2-5; D may be TRBD2 (5 bases). This CDR3 has 14 amino acids. Per germline, CDR1 LNHDA and CDR2 SQIVND (reference sequence). V lost 1 base and J 2 bases, leaving 8 bases between the germline ends. Here the CDR3 reads CASSIGGFQETQYF. CDR3 bases: TGTGCCAGTAGTATAGGAGGGTTTCAAGAGACCCAGTACTTC.

This chain connects TRBV6-1 to TRBJ2-7, with D perhaps matching TRBD1 (6 bases). V was trimmed by 7 bases and J by 2 bases, leaving 15 bases between them. CDR1 and CDR2 (germline): MNHNS, SASEGT. The CDR3 runs 14 residues. The CDR3 DNA sequence: TGTGCCAGCACGTTCTCTGGGGGCACCTACGAGCAGTACTTC. Translation gives CASTFSGGTYEQYF.

This chain connects TRBV7-2 to TRBJ2-7, with D perhaps TRBD1 (6 bases). V was cut by 1 base and J by 5 bases, with 12 bases left in between. Germline lookup yields CDR1 SGHTA and CDR2 FQGNSA. The CDR3 consists of 14 residues. The CDR3 sequence: CASSLGGTPNEQYF. Written as DNA, the CDR3 is TGTGCCAGCAGCTTAGGTGGGACACCCAACGAGCAGTACTTC.

The genes are TRBV2 and TRBJ2-7, with D perhaps TRBD1 (6 bases). CDR1 is SNHLY, CDR2 FYNNEI, per germline. V gave up 7 bases and J gave up 0 bases, with 13 bases separating them. The CDR3 covers 14 residues. DNA of the CDR3: TGTGCCAGCAACAGGGTGGGTGGCTCCTACGAGCAGTACTTC. This gives the protein CASNRVGGSYEQYF.

The rearrangement links TRBV5-4 to TRBJ2-5, with D possibly matching TRBD2 (5 bases). V was cut by 2 bases and J by 7 bases, with 15 bases left in between. The CDR3 has 14 amino acids. Per the germline V gene, CDR1 is SGHNT and CDR2 is YYREEE (reference sequence). The CDR3 sequence: CASSFMTPEGTQYF. CDR3 sequence (DNA): TGTGCCAGCAGCTTCATGACCCCCGAGGGGACCCAGTACTTC.

This clone was counted between two and nine times. Other DNA sequences within the sample encode an identical CDR3. The gene calls are TRBV20-1 and TRBJ2-3; weak D call: TRBD2 (5 bases). Germline CDR1 DFQATT, CDR2 SNEGSKA (reference sequence). The CDR3 has 11 residues. Trimming removed 6 bases from V and 4 bases from J, with 8 bases in between. CDR3 bases: TGCAGTGCGGGGAGTGCAGATACGCAGTATTTT. Protein: CSAGSADTQYF.

The V call is TRBV7-9, the J call TRBJ2-2, with TRBD1 matching 7 bases. With 5 bases clipped from V and 8 bases from J, the junction kept 11 bases outside the gene matches. Germline CDR1 SEHNR, CDR2 FQNEAQ (reference sequence). The CDR3 consists of 15 residues. The CDR3 loop is CASSIGTVGLGELFF. As DNA, the CDR3 is TGTGCCAGCAGCATCGGGACAGTGGGCCTGGGGGAGCTGTTTTTT.

This chain's CDR3 is CASNRAGSPYNEQFF. The CDR3 DNA follows: TGTGCCAGCAACCGAGCGGGAAGTCCCTACAATGAGCAGTTCTTC. The genes are TRBV27 and TRBJ2-1, with 7 bases fitting TRBD2. Germline values: CDR1 MNHEY, CDR2 SMNVEV (reference sequence). The V gene end was trimmed by 7 bases and the J gene end by 2 bases; junction bases not matched to a gene: 8. The CDR3 consists of 15 residues.

The chain is built from TRBV18 and TRBJ1-5; no clear D gene. The V end was cut by 2 bases, the J end by 7 bases, with 9 bases between. The CDR3 extends over 13 amino acids. The germline CDR1 and CDR2 sequences are KGHSH and LQKENI. DNA of the CDR3: TGTGCCAGCTCACCAGACGAACAGCAGCCCCAGCATTTT. It specifies CASSPDEQQPQHF.

The chain employs TRBV18 and TRBJ2-7; D remains ambiguous. Germline V gene data show CDR1 as KGHSH and CDR2 as LQKENI. The V end lost 0 bases, the J end lost 3 bases, and 9 bases lay between the germline ends. CDR3 length: 14 amino acids. The DNA of the CDR3 is TGTGCCAGCTCACCACCGGCAGGCCACTACGAGCAGTACTTC. Its translation: CASSPPAGHYEQYF. The full variable domain, with the rest looked up from reference TRBV18 and TRBJ2-7, is NAGVMQNPRHLVRRRGQEARLRCSPMKGHSHVYWYRQLPEEGLKFMVYLQKENIIDESGMPKERFSAEFPKEGPSILRIQQVVRGDSAAYFCASSPPAGHYEQYFGPGTRLTVT.

The rearrangement joins TRBV2 to TRBJ1-5, with a weak D call TRBD1 (5 bases). Trimming took 3 bases from V and 4 from J, leaving 13 bases between them. The CDR3 extends over 15 amino acids. From germline, CDR1 is SNHLY and CDR2 FYNNEI. The CDR3 loop is CASSERQLLNQPQHF. The CDR3, as DNA: TGTGCCAGCAGTGAGCGACAGCTCCTAAATCAGCCCCAGCATTTT.

The chain has TRBV25-1 and TRBJ1-1, with 8 bases aligning to TRBD1. CDR3 length equals 15 residues. CDR1 is MGHDK, CDR2 SYGVNS, per germline. V lost 5 bases, J lost 0 bases, and 5 bases stayed unmatched. Written as DNA, the CDR3 is TGTGCCAGCAGTATCCAACAGGGGGTGAACACTGAAGCTTTCTTT. Its translation: CASSIQQGVNTEAFF.

The chain combines TRBV7-3 with TRBJ2-1; 10 nucleotides align to TRBD1. The CDR3 runs 16 residues. Per the germline V gene, CDR1 is SGHTA and CDR2 is FQGTGA. V was pared by 4 bases and J by 2 bases, with 5 bases of the junction left unmatched. Here the CDR3 reads CASSSPGTGAYNEQFF. Written as DNA, the CDR3 is TGTGCCAGCAGCTCTCCCGGGACAGGGGCCTACAATGAGCAGTTCTTC.

The CDR3 DNA sequence: TGTGCCAGCAGCTTAGGACAGGGGGCGGTCGAGCAGTACTTC. Encoded protein: CASSLGQGAVEQYF. V is TRBV5-5 and J is TRBJ2-7, with 11 nucleotides matching TRBD1. Germline V gene lookup returns CDR1 SGHKS and CDR2 YYEKEE (reference sequence). The CDR3 is 14 residues long. V lost 2 bases to trimming and J lost 6 bases; unmatched junction nucleotides: 4.

To note about this clone: This sample also contains other DNA sequences that code for the same CDR3. The chain combines TRBV7-9 with TRBJ2-6; D not certain. Germline CDR1 SEHNR, CDR2 FQNEAQ (reference sequence). V was trimmed by 0 bases and J by 4 bases, leaving 4 bases between them. CDR3 size: 14 residues. Here the CDR3 DNA reads TGTGCCAGCAGCTTAGCATCCGGGGCCAACGTCCTGACTTTC. As protein: CASSLASGANVLTF.

The gene calls are TRBV5-3 and TRBJ1-2; D ambiguous. TRBV5-3 is classed as an ORF, of uncertain function. Trimming stripped 8 bases from V and 4 bases from J, with 18 bases between. The CDR3 is 14 amino acids. This CDR3 is CARPRASPSYGYTF. The DNA of the CDR3 is TGTGCCAGGCCGCGAGCTTCTCCCTCCTATGGCTACACCTTC.

The V gene is TRBV28, the J gene TRBJ2-5; 9 positions match TRBD1. V trimming: 7 bases; J trimming: 2 bases; junction bases outside the gene matches: 5. The CDR3 is 14 amino acids. The germline V gene encodes CDR1 MDHEN and CDR2 SYDVKM. The CDR3 DNA sequence: TGTGCCAGCAACCCCGACAGGGGGCAAGAGACCCAGTACTTC. This encodes CASNPDRGQETQYF.